The 32 T cell receptor beta chains in this list originate from one sample, sequenced in a study of CD8 T cells in Susac syndrome. An amount of RNA that ranged from 0.5 to 1 ug was reverse transcribed with random hexamers. In TCRdb, the immunoSEQ multiplex PCR reads were re-called with MiXCR into one record per CDR3 protein. The data contain around 280,000 distinct CDR3 sequences, roughly 84% of them seen just once; the ten biggest clones take up about 0.11%. The source material was CD8+ T cells from PBMCs. These TCRs come from a human donor with multiple sclerosis.

The V gene is TRBV30, the J gene TRBJ2-7; 7 bases map to TRBD2. Germline V gene data show CDR1 as GTSNPN and CDR2 as SVGIG (reference sequence). Trimming cost V 0 bases and J 0 bases; bases outside gene matches: 5. The CDR3 runs to 15 residues. CDR3 coding DNA: TGTGCCTGGAGTGTACAAGCGGGATTCTCCTACGAGCAGTACTTC. Amino acid sequence: CAWSVQAGFSYEQYF.

The V gene is TRBV28, the J gene TRBJ2-7; D gene uncertain. Germline loops: CDR1 MDHEN, CDR2 SYDVKM. Trimming stripped 4 bases from V and 2 bases from J, with 9 bases between. CDR3 length: 13 residues. The CDR3 DNA follows: TGTGCCAGCAGTTCCGCTCAGGCCTACGAGCAGTACTTC. It translates to CASSSAQAYEQYF.

This clonotype showed up just a few times. This chain connects TRBV30 to TRBJ2-7, with TRBD2 matching 7 bases. Trimming took 3 bases from V and 1 from J; bases not matched to a gene: 9. This CDR3 is 15 amino acids long. From germline, CDR1 is GTSNPN and CDR2 SVGIG (reference sequence). CDR3 sequence: CAWRVRTSKSYEQYF. Written as DNA, the CDR3 is TGTGCCTGGAGGGTTAGGACTAGTAAGTCCTACGAGCAGTACTTC.

V is TRBV7-9 and J is TRBJ2-1; a weak D match, TRBD2 (5 bases). Germline V gene data show CDR1 as SEHNR and CDR2 as FQNEAQ (reference sequence). V lost 5 bases to trimming and J lost 6 bases, with 14 bases between them. The length of the CDR3 is 14 residues. The CDR3 loop reads CASSHPAASNEQFF. CDR3 nucleotide sequence: TGTGCCAGCAGCCACCCAGCGGCCAGCAATGAGCAGTTCTTC.

For the CDR3, the DNA is TGTGCCAGCAGCTTCAGTGTCGGTACCAGCACAGATACGCAGTATTTT. Translated, it gives CASSFSVGTSTDTQYF. V usage is TRBV7-9 and J usage is TRBJ2-3; D is uncertain. From germline, CDR1 is SEHNR and CDR2 FQNEAQ (reference sequence). The CDR3 has 16 residues. Trimming took 3 bases from V and 0 from J, leaving 13 bases between them.

The DNA of the CDR3 is TGTGCCTGGAGGGGCTTTAACTACGAGCAGTACTTC. Translated: CAWRGFNYEQYF. The rearrangement uses TRBV30 and TRBJ2-7; D uncertain. Germline CDR1 is GTSNPN and CDR2 is SVGIG (reference sequence). The CDR3 consists of 12 residues. Trimming stripped 3 bases from V and 3 bases from J, with 9 bases between. Complete variable domain (other parts from reference TRBV30 and TRBJ2-7): SQTIHQWPATLVQPVGSPLSLECTVEGTSNPNLYWYRQAAGRGLQLLFYSVGIGQISSEVPQNLSASRPQDRQFILSSKKLLLSDSGFYLCAWRGFNYEQYFGPGTRLTVT.

V is TRBV30 and J is TRBJ2-3; 8 nucleotides line up with TRBD2. Germline CDR1 is GTSNPN and CDR2 is SVGIG (reference sequence). This CDR3 comprises 13 residues. The J segment lost 4 bases and the V segment lost 2 bases, leaving 2 bases of the junction unmatched. CDR3 sequence reads: CAWSLAGPDTQYF. DNA for the CDR3: TGTGCCTGGAGTCTAGCGGGCCCAGATACGCAGTATTTT.

The chain has TRBV7-9 and TRBJ2-7, with D maybe TRBD1 (6 bases). There are 16 residues in the CDR3. CDR1 and CDR2 (germline): SEHNR, FQNEAQ (reference sequence). Between the trimmed V and J ends, which lost 5 bases and 2 bases, there was a span of 19 bases. CDR3 sequence (DNA): TGTGCCAGCAGCCCCCAAACGACAGGCGTACCCTACGAGCAGTACTTC. Amino acids: CASSPQTTGVPYEQYF.

The rearrangement joins TRBV11-2 to TRBJ2-5; either TRBD1 or TRBD2 may supply D (5 bases each). CDR1 SGHAT and CDR2 FQNNGV come from the germline V gene. This CDR3 has 15 residues. The V gene lost 3 bases and the J gene lost 4 bases, with 15 bases spanning the gap. CDR3 sequence: CASSLGGTSGETQYF. For the CDR3, the DNA is TGTGCCAGCAGCTTGGGTGGGACCTCGGGAGAGACCCAGTACTTC.

The CDR3: CASSLVQGLYGYTF. Here the CDR3 DNA reads TGTGCCAGCAGCTTAGTTCAGGGACTATATGGCTACACCTTC. V and J are TRBV5-4 and TRBJ1-2; D is perhaps TRBD1 (5 bases). Trimming stripped 2 bases from V and 5 bases from J, with 13 bases between. Germline V gene sequence: CDR1 SGHNT, CDR2 YYREEE (reference sequence). The CDR3 is 14 amino acids.

In DNA form, the CDR3 reads TGTGCCTGGAGAGCTAGAGCGTACTCCTACAATGAGCAGTTCTTC. Residues: CAWRARAYSYNEQFF. The rearrangement joins TRBV30 to TRBJ2-1, with D uncertain. CDR1 and CDR2 (germline): GTSNPN, SVGIG (reference sequence). This CDR3 is built from 15 residues. V was trimmed by 3 bases and J by 0 bases, leaving 12 bases between them.

The gene calls are TRBV27 and TRBJ2-7; D is unresolved. The V end lost 4 bases, the J end lost 2 bases, and 12 bases lay between the germline ends. Per germline, CDR1 MNHEY and CDR2 SMNVEV (reference sequence). The CDR3 runs to 14 residues. CDR3 in DNA: TGTGCCAGCAGTTCACGCGGCACGGCCTACGAGCAGTACTTC. It yields the protein CASSSRGTAYEQYF.

This clonotype has only a few counts. The chain combines TRBV11-1 with TRBJ2-1, with TRBD2 matching 11 bases. Germline V gene data show CDR1 as SGHAT and CDR2 as FQDESV (reference sequence). With V trimmed by 5 bases and J by 6 bases, 6 bases remained unmatched. This CDR3 comprises 15 residues. The CDR3 coding sequence is TGTGCCAGCAGCCCGGGACTAGCGGACACCAATGAGCAGTTCTTC. It is translated as CASSPGLADTNEQFF.

The chain has TRBV28 and TRBJ2-7; D gene unclear. The CDR3 consists of 13 residues. Germline V gene lookup returns CDR1 MDHEN and CDR2 SYDVKM. The V end was cut by 2 bases, the J end by 4 bases, with 9 bases between. The CDR3 is CASSLASVYEQYF. CDR3 sequence (DNA): TGTGCCAGCAGTTTAGCCTCGGTGTACGAGCAGTACTTC.

The chain employs TRBV4-1 and TRBJ2-1; D is perhaps TRBD1 or TRBD2 (5 bases each). Trimming took off 0 bases at V and 6 bases at J, with 6 bases between the two ends. The CDR3 consists of 13 residues. Per germline, CDR1 MGHRA and CDR2 YSYEKL. The CDR3 sequence: CASSQDGGNEQFF. CDR3 nucleotides: TGCGCCAGCAGCCAAGATGGGGGCAATGAGCAGTTCTTC.

This clonotype appeared a few times. The gene calls are TRBV7-9 and TRBJ1-4, with D unresolved. The CDR3 extends over 12 amino acids. Deletions cut 1 base from V and 8 bases from J, with 5 bases between. Per germline, CDR1 SEHNR and CDR2 FQNEAQ (reference sequence). CDR3 amino acids: CASSLGYEKLFF. The CDR3 bases are TGTGCCAGCAGCTTAGGTTACGAAAAACTGTTTTTT.

The chain carries TRBV7-3 and TRBJ2-5; D perhaps matches TRBD2 (6 bases). There are 16 residues in the CDR3. V lost 5 bases, J lost 4 bases, and 20 bases lay in between. The germline V gene encodes CDR1 SGHTA and CDR2 FQGTGA. CDR3 amino acids: CASSPQGLRPGETQYF. In DNA, the CDR3 is TGTGCCAGCAGCCCTCAGGGACTCCGGCCTGGAGAGACCCAGTACTTC. Full variable domain (remainder filled in from reference TRBV7-3 and TRBJ2-5): GAGVSQTPSNKVTEKGKYVELRCDPISGHTALYWYRQSLGQGPEFLIYFQGTGAADDSGLPNDRFFAVRPEGSVSTLKIQRTERGDSAVYLCASSPQGLRPGETQYFGPGTRLLVL.

This rearrangement joins TRBV5-1 to TRBJ2-5; D may be TRBD2 (6 bases). This CDR3 has 16 amino acids. Trimming removed 4 bases at V and 4 bases at J, with 20 bases between. The germline V gene has CDR1 SGHRS and CDR2 YFSETQ. CDR3 coding DNA: TGCGCCAGCAGCGCAAGCCTCGGGGGAGGACGAGAGACCCAGTACTTC. This codes for CASSASLGGGRETQYF.

This chain connects TRBV24-1 to TRBJ2-3; D may be TRBD1 (5 bases). This CDR3 has 13 residues. V lost 4 bases and J 5 bases, leaving 9 bases between the germline ends. CDR1 and CDR2 from the germline V gene are KGHDR and SFDVKD. CDR3 coding DNA: TGTGCCACCAGTGAAAGACAGCGAGATACGCAGTATTTT. Translating it yields CATSERQRDTQYF.

The chain couples TRBV13 to TRBJ2-3, with TRBD2 matching over 11 bases. CDR1 and CDR2 from the germline V gene are PRHDT and FYEKMQ (reference sequence). With V trimmed by 4 bases and J by 0 bases, 6 bases remained unmatched. This CDR3 is built from 17 residues. CDR3 sequence: CASSSRTSGRSTDTQYF. The CDR3 bases are TGTGCCAGCAGCTCCAGGACTAGCGGGCGGAGCACAGATACGCAGTATTTT.

The chain links TRBV9 to TRBJ2-1; D tentatively fits TRBD1 or TRBD2 (6 bases each). Per the germline V gene, CDR1 is SGDLS and CDR2 is YYNGEE. The CDR3 contains 16 residues. Trimming took 0 bases from V and 1 from J, leaving 11 bases between them. CDR3 in amino acids: CASSVDREVSYNEQFF. DNA of the CDR3: TGTGCCAGCAGCGTAGACAGGGAGGTATCCTACAATGAGCAGTTCTTC.

The chain is built from TRBV9 and TRBJ2-7; D is possibly TRBD1 (6 bases). Germline V gene data show CDR1 as SGDLS and CDR2 as YYNGEE. Trimming removed 3 bases at V and 2 bases at J, with 15 bases between. This CDR3 region has 15 residues. CDR3 sequence: CASSGSPGHPYEQYF. DNA of the CDR3: TGTGCCAGCAGCGGAAGCCCGGGACACCCCTACGAGCAGTACTTC.

The V and J genes are TRBV5-1 and TRBJ2-4, with 8 bases lining up with TRBD2. Germline V CDR1 and CDR2: SGHRS, YFSETQ. The CDR3 is 18 amino acids. V lost 4 bases to trimming and J lost 6 bases; unmatched junction nucleotides: 18. The DNA for the CDR3 is TGCGCCAGCAGCGAGTCCCCTAGTGGCGGGGGGATCGGAAACATTCAGTACTTC. Translated, it gives CASSESPSGGGIGNIQYF.

The J gene is TRBJ2-1, the V gene TRBV2, with D perhaps TRBD1 or TRBD2 (5 bases each). CDR3 length equals 13 residues. The V and J ends lost 0 bases and 8 bases respectively, with 8 bases between them. CDR1 is SNHLY and CDR2 is FYNNEI in the germline V gene. CDR3 in DNA: TGTGCCAGCAGTGAAGCTAGAGGGGATGAGCAGTTCTTC. Translated, it gives CASSEARGDEQFF.

This chain uses TRBV12-3 or TRBV12-4 with TRBJ2-7, with no clear D. V was trimmed by 5 bases and J by 5 bases, leaving 16 bases between them. This CDR3 region has 14 residues. CDR3 nucleotides: TGTGCCAGCAGTCAAGACATCCCAATGGACGAGCAGTACTTC. Residues: CASSQDIPMDEQYF.

This clonotype was detected once. The chain is built from TRBV5-6 and TRBJ2-3, with 8 nucleotides matching TRBD1. The CDR3 is 16 residues long. The germline V gene encodes CDR1 SGHDT and CDR2 YYEEEE. V was clipped by 4 bases and J by 3 bases; unmatched bases: 10. The CDR3 region has the DNA TGTGCCAGCAGCAGGGCCCCGGGACAGGCTACAGATACGCAGTATTTT. This codes for CASSRAPGQATDTQYF.

This chain joins TRBV28 and TRBJ2-7, with TRBD1 matching 8 bases. Germline V gene lookup returns CDR1 MDHEN and CDR2 SYDVKM. V lost 6 bases to trimming and J lost 3 bases; unmatched junction nucleotides: 7. CDR3 size: 14 residues. In DNA, the CDR3 is TGTGCCAGCAGGCCCCAGGGGGCGGGCTACGAGCAGTACTTC. Translating it yields CASRPQGAGYEQYF.

The gene calls are TRBV5-1 and TRBJ2-7; 10 nucleotides match TRBD1. Germline V gene lookup returns CDR1 SGHRS and CDR2 YFSETQ. This CDR3 region has 14 residues. With 4 bases clipped from V and 4 bases from J, the junction kept 5 bases outside the gene matches. CDR3 sequence reads: CASSGDRGWYEQYF. For the CDR3, the DNA is TGCGCCAGCAGCGGGGACAGGGGTTGGTACGAGCAGTACTTC.

V and J are TRBV28 and TRBJ2-7; D possibly uses TRBD1 or TRBD2 (6 bases each). The V gene's germline CDR1 is MDHEN and CDR2 SYDVKM. The V and J ends lost 3 bases and 2 bases respectively, with 29 bases between them. The CDR3 loop spans 20 amino acids. The CDR3 bases are TGTGCCAGCAGTTTTGTCTTAACCCGGAGGGGGGAAACGTTCACCTACGAGCAGTACTTC. As protein: CASSFVLTRRGETFTYEQYF.

This clonotype was observed a single time. The gene calls are TRBV13 and TRBJ2-1; 11 bases are shared with TRBD1. V lost 4 bases to trimming and J lost 4 bases; unmatched junction nucleotides: 3. The CDR3 loop spans 15 amino acids. Per the germline V gene, CDR1 is PRHDT and CDR2 is FYEKMQ (reference sequence). CDR3 amino acids: CASSSGTGGYNEQFF. The CDR3, as DNA: TGTGCCAGCAGCTCGGGGACAGGGGGATACAATGAGCAGTTCTTC.

This clonotype is a singleton in its sample. V usage is TRBV7-9 and J usage is TRBJ1-6; D remains unclear. The length of the CDR3 is 14 residues. Germline values: CDR1 SEHNR, CDR2 FQNEAQ (reference sequence). The ends were cut back, 5 bases at V and 7 bases at J, with 12 bases in the middle. CDR3 protein: CASSLLVRNSPLHF. Written as DNA, the CDR3 is TGTGCCAGCAGCCTATTAGTCCGGAATTCACCCCTCCACTTT.

The gene calls are TRBV25-1 and TRBJ2-7; TRBD1 is a possible D gene (5 bases). The CDR3 extends over 13 amino acids. Trimming removed 1 base at V and 4 bases at J, with 8 bases between. Germline V lookup: CDR1 MGHDK, CDR2 SYGVNS. The CDR3 nucleotides are TGTGCCAGCAGTGAATCTACAGGTTACGAGCAGTACTTC. It codes for CASSESTGYEQYF.